This TCR beta chain derives from a study of blood T cell repertoires in COVID-19. Measured with immunoSEQ multiplex PCR; TCRdb has only the in-frame clones, and not every one. Counted here are tens of thousands of clones, 70% to 80% occurring once; the ten biggest clones make up approximately 15%. This CDR3 comprises 17 residues. V shed 0 bases and J shed 3 bases, with 15 bases lying between them. CDR1 MGHRA and CDR2 YSYEKL come from the germline V gene. The receptor was derived from a man between 65 and 80 years old with active or convalescent COVID-19. The J gene is TRBJ2-4, the V gene TRBV4-1, with D maybe TRBD2 (6 bases). Sequenced material: peripheral blood. The chain's CDR3 is CASSQEAGTSDKNIQYF. CDR3 coding DNA: TGCGCCAGCAGCCAAGAGGCGGGGACCTCCGACAAAAACATTCAGTACTTC.